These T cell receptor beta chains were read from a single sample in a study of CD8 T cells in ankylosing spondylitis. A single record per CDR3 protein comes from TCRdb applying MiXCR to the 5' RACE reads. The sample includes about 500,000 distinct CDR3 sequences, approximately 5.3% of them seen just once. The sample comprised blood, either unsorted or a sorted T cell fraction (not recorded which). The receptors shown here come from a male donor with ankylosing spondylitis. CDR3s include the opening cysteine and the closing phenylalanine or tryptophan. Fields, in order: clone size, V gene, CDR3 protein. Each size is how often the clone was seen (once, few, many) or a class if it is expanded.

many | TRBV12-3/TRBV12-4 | CASSLVRAGEKLFF
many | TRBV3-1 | CASSQVSGAYNEQFF
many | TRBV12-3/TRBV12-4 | CASSLQGAFHEQYF
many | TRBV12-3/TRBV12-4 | CASSPGVQPQHF
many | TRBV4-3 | CASSQEHLAGLGELFF
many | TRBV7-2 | CASSLAPGPGNTIYF
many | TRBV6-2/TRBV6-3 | CASERTGEYEQYF
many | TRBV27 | CASSFQPAGIQYF
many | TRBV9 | CASTAASSDTQYF
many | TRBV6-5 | CASSYHRASTEAFF
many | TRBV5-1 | CASSTLPGQQETQYF
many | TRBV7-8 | CASSLGFRGEYEQYF
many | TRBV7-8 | CASSSSQGVNTEAFF
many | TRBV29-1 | CSVATNTEAFF
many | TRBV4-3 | CASSRDPSGLAGTDTQYF
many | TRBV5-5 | CASSFRYSASANEQFF
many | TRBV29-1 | CSVEQAAFF
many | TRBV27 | CASSYGQTYEQYF
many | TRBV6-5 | CASSYDRGGETQYF
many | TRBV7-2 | CASSMRTGSGELFF
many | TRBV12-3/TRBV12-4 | CASSLGPERNQPQHF